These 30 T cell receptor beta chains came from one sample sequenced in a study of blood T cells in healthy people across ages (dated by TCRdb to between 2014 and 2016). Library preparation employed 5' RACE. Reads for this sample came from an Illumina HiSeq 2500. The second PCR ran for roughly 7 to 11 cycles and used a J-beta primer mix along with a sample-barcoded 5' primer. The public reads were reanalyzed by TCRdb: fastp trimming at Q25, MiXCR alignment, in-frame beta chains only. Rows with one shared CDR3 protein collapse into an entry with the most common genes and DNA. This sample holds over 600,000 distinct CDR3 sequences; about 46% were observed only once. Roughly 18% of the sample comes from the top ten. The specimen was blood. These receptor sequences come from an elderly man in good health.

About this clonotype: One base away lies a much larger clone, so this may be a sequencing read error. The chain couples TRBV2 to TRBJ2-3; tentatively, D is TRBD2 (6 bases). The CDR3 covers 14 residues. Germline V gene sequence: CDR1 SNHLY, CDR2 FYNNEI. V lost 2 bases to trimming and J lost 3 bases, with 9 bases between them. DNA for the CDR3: TGTGCCAGCAGTGAACACGGGGGTACAGATACGCAGTATTTT. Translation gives CASSEHGGTDTQYF.

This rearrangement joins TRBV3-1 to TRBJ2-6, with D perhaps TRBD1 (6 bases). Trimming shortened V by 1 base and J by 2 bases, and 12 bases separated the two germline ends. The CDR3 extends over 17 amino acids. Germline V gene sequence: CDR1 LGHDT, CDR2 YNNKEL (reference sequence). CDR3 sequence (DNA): TGTGCCAGCAGCCAAGTCGGTCAGGGGACTGGGGCCAACGTCCTGACTTTC. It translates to CASSQVGQGTGANVLTF.

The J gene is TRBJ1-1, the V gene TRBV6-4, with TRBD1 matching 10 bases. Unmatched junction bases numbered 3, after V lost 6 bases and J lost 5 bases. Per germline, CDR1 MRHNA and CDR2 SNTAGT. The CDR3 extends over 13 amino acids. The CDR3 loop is CASRGTGETEAFF. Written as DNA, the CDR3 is TGTGCCAGCAGAGGGACAGGGGAAACTGAAGCTTTCTTT.

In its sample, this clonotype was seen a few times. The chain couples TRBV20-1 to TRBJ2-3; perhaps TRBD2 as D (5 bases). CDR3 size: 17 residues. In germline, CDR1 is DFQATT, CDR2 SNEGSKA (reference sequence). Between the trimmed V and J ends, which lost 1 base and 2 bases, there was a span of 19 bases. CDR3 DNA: TGCAGTGCTAGAGGGAATCAACTAGACTCCAACACAGATACGCAGTATTTT. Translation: CSARGNQLDSNTDTQYF.

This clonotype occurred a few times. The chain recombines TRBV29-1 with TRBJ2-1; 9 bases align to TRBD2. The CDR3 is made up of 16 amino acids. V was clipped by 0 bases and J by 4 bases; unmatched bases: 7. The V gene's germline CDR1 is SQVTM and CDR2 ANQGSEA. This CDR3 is CSVEEPSGVVYNEQFF. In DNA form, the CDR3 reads TGCAGCGTTGAAGAGCCTAGCGGGGTAGTATACAATGAGCAGTTCTTC.

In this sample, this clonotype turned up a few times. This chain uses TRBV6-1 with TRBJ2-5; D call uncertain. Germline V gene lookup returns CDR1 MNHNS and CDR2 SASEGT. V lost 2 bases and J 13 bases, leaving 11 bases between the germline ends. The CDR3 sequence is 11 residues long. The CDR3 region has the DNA TGTGCCAGCAGTGAACGCAGCTTGCCGTACTTC. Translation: CASSERSLPYF.

The CDR3 loop is CASSPRTGGLYGNEQFF. The CDR3 DNA reads as TGTGCCAGCAGTCCAAGGACAGGGGGTCTCTATGGCAATGAGCAGTTCTTC. The chain carries TRBV28 and TRBJ2-1, with 10 bases that match TRBD1. The V gene's germline CDR1 is MDHEN and CDR2 SYDVKM. V shed 5 bases, J shed 6 bases, and the junction held 13 bases outside the gene matches. This CDR3 spans 17 amino acids.

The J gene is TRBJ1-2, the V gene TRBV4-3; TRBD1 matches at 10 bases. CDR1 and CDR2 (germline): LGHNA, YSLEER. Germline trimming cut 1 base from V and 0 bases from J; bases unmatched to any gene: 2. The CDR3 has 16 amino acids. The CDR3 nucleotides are TGCGCCAGCAGCCAAGGGACAGGGGGAGCTAACTATGGCTACACCTTC. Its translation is CASSQGTGGANYGYTF.

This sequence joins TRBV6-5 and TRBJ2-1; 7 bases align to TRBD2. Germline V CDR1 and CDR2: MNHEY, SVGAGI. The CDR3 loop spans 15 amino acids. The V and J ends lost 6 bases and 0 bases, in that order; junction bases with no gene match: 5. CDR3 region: CASSPWEGSYNEQFF. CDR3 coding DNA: TGTGCCAGCAGCCCATGGGAGGGCTCCTACAATGAGCAGTTCTTC.

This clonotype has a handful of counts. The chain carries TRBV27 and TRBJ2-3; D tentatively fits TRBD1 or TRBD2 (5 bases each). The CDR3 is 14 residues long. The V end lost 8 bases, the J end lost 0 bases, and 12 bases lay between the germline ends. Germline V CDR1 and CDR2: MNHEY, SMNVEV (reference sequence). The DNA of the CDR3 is TGTGCCAGCTACAGTGGGGGAAGCACAGATACGCAGTATTTT. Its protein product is CASYSGGSTDTQYF.

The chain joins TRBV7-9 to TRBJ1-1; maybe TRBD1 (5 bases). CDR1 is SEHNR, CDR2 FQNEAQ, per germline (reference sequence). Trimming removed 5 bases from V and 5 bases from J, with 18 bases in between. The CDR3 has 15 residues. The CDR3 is CASSQHRQSVTEAFF. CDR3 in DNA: TGTGCCAGCAGCCAACACAGGCAATCGGTAACTGAAGCTTTCTTT.

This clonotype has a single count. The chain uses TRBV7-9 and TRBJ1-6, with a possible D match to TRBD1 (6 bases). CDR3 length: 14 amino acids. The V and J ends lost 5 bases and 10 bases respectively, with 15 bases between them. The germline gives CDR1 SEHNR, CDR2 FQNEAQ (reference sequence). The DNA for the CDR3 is TGTGCCAGCAGCAGGGGACAATCGCGGTCACCCCTCCACTTT. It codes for CASSRGQSRSPLHF.

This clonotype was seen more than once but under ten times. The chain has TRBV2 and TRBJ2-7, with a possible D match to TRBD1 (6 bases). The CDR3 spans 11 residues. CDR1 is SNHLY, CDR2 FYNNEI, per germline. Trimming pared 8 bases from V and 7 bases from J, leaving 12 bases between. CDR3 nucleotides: TGTGCCAGCCGGGACAATCTTGAGCAGTACTTC. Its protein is CASRDNLEQYF.

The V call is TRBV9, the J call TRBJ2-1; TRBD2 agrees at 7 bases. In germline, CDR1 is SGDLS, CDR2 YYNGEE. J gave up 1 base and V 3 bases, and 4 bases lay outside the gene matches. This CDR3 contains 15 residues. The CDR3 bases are TGTGCCAGCAGCGCAGCTAGCGGATCCTACAATGAGCAGTTCTTC. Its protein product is CASSAASGSYNEQFF.

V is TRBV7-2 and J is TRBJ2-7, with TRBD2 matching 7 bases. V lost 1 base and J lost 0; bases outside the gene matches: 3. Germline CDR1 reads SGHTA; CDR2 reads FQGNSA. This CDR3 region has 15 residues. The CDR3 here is CASSLVSGYSYEQYF. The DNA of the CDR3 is TGTGCCAGCAGCTTAGTTAGCGGGTACTCCTACGAGCAGTACTTC. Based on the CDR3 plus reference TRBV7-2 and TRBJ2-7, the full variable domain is GAGVSQSPSNKVTEKGKDVELRCDPISGHTALYWYRQSLGQGLEFLIYFQGNSAPDKSGLPSDRFSAERTGGSVSTLTIQRTQQEDSAVYLCASSLVSGYSYEQYFGPGTRLTVT.

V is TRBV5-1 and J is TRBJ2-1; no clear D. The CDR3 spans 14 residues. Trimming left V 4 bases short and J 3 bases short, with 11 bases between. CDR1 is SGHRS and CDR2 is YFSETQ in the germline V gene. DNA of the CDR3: TGCGCCAGCAGCCTCGCATCGAACTACAATGAGCAGTTCTTC. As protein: CASSLASNYNEQFF.

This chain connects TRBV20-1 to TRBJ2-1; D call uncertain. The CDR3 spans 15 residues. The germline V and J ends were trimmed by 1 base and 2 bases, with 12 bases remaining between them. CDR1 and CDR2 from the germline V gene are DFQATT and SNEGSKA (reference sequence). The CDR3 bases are TGCAGTGCTAGAGCGGTCTTACGGACCTACAATGAGCAGTTCTTC. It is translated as CSARAVLRTYNEQFF.

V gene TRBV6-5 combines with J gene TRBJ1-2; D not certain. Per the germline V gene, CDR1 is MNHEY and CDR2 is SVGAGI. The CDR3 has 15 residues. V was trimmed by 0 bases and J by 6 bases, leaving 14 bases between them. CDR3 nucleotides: TGTGCCAGCAGTTACTCGAAGCCAGAAACCAATGGCTACACCTTC. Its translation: CASSYSKPETNGYTF.

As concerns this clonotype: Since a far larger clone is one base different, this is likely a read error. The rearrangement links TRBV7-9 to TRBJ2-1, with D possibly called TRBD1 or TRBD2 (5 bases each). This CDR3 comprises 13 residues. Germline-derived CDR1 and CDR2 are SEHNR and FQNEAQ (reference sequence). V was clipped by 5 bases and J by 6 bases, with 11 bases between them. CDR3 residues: CASSPGTCNEQFF. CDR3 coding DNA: TGTGCCAGCAGCCCAGGGACGTGCAATGAGCAGTTCTTC.

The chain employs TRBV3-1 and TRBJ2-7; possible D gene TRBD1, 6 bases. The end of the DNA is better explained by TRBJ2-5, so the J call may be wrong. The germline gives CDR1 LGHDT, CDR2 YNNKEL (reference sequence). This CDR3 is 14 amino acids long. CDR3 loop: CASSQRQVGETQYF. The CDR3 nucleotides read TGTGCCAGCAGCCAAAGACAGGTGGGGGAGACCCAGTACTTC.

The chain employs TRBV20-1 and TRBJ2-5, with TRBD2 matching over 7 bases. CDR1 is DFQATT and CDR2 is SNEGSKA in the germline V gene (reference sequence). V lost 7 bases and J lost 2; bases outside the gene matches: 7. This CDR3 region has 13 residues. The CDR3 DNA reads TGCAGTGGGGAGGGGCGCGGACAAGAGACCCAGTACTTC. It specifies CSGEGRGQETQYF.

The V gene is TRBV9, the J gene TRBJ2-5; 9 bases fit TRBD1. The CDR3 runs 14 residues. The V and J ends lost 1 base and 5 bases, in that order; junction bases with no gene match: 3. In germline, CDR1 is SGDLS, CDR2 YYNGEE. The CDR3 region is CASSVTGGDETQYF. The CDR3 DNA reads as TGTGCCAGCAGCGTAACAGGGGGCGATGAGACCCAGTACTTC.

DNA for the CDR3: TGTGCCAGCAGTGAAGATCTGACCTACGAGCAGTACTTC. Translating it yields CASSEDLTYEQYF. The rearrangement joins TRBV6-1 to TRBJ2-7; no definite D call. From germline, CDR1 is MNHNS and CDR2 SASEGT. This CDR3 is built from 13 residues. The V gene lost 1 base and the J gene lost 2 bases, with 6 bases spanning the gap.

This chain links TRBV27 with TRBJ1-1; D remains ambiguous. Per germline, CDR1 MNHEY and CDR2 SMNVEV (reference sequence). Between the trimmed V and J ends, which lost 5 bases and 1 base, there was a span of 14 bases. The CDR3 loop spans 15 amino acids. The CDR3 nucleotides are TGTGCCAGCAGTCTGCAGACAAACTCGAACACTGAAGCTTTCTTT. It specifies CASSLQTNSNTEAFF.

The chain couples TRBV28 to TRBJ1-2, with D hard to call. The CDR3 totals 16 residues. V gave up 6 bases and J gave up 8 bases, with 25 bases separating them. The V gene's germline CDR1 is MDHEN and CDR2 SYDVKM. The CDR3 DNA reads TGTGCCAGCAGCCGCACAGATCAGACAAGTTTCAAGGGCTACACCTTC. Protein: CASSRTDQTSFKGYTF.

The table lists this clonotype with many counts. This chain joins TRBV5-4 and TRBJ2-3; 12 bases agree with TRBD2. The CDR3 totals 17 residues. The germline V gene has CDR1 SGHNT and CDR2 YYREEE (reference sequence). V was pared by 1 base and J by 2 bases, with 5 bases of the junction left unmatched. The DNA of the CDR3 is TGTGCCAGCAGCTTGAGGCTAGCGGGAGGGCCCACAGATACGCAGTATTTT. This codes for CASSLRLAGGPTDTQYF.

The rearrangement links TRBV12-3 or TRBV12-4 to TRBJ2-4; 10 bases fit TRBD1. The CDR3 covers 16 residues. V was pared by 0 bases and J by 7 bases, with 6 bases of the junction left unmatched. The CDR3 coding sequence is TGTGCCAGCAGTTTAGCCGGACAGGGGGTGCGGAACATTCAGTACTTC. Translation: CASSLAGQGVRNIQYF.

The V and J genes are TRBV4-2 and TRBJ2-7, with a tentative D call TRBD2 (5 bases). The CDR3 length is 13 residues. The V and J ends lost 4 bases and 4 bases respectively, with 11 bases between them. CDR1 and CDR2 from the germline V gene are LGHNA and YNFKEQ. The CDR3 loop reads CASSLGLKYEQYF. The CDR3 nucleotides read TGTGCCAGCAGCCTCGGACTCAAGTACGAGCAGTACTTC.

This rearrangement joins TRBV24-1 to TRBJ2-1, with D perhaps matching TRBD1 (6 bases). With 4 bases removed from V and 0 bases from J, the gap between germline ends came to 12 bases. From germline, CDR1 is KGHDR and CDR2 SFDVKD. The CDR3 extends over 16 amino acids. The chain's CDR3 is CATSEVGTTSYNEQFF. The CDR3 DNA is TGTGCCACCAGTGAAGTCGGGACAACCTCCTACAATGAGCAGTTCTTC.

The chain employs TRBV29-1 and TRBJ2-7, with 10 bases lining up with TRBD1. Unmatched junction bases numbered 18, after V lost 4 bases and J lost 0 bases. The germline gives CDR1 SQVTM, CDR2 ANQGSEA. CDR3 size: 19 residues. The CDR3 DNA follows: TGCAGCGTTGTTTTCGCCTCCTGGGGACAGGGGTCGAGCTCCTACGAGCAGTACTTC. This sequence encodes CSVVFASWGQGSSSYEQYF.